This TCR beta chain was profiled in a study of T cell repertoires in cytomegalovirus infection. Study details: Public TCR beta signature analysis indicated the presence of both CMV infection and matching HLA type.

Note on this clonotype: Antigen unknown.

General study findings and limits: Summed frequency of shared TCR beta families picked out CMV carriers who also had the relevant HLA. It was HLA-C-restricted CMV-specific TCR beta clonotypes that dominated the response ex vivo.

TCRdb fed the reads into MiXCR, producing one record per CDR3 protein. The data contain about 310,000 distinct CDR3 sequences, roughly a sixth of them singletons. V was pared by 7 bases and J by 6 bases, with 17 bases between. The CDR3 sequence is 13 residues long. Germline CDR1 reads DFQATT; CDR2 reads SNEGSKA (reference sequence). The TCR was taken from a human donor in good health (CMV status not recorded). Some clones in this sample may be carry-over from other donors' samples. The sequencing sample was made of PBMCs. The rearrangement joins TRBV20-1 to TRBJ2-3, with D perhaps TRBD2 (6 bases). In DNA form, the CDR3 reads TGCAGTGGTGGGACTCCCGTTGTGGATACGCAGTATTTT. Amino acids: CSGGTPVVDTQYF.